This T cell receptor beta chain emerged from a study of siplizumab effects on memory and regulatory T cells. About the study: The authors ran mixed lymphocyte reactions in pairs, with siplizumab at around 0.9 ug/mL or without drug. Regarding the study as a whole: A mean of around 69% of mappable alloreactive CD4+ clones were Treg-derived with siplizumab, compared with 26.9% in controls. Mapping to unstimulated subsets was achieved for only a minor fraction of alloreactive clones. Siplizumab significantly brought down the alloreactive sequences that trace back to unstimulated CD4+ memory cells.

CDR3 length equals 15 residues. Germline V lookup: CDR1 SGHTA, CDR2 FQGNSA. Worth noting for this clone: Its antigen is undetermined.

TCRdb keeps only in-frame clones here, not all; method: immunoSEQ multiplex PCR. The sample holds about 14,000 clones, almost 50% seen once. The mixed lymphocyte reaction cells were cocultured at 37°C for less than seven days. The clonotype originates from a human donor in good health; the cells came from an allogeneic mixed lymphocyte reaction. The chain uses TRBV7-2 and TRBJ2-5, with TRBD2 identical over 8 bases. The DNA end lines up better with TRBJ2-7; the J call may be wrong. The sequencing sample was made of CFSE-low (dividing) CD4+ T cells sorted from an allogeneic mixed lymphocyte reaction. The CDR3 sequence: CASSPPGGAPYEQYF. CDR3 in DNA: TGTGCCAGCAGTCCACCCGGGGGGGCCCCCTACGAGCAGTACTTC.